This TCR beta chain was sequenced for a study of OX40 agonist ivuxolimab in advanced cancers. Study details: People in dose escalation had one of these cancers: hepatocellular carcinoma, melanoma, renal cell or head and neck cancer.

The study's findings and limits: Expanded clones were, on average, more numerous among CD8+ T cells than CD4+.

A word on this clone: Its target is not known.

Autoimmune disease history or systemic immunosuppression was exclusionary. The repertoire was sequenced with immunoSEQ multiplex PCR; TCRdb's copy has only in-frame clones and lacks some. This sample yields some 59,000 clones, of which approximately 89% are seen a single time; 8.7% belongs to the top ten. This TCR derives from an adult with an advanced solid tumor such as melanoma, head and neck, liver or kidney cancer. Sample: CD4+ or CD8+ T cells sorted from blood, taken in a trial of the OX40 agonist ivuxolimab.

The CDR3 region is CASGQGALGAEAFF. In nucleotides, the CDR3 is TGTGCCAGTGGACAGGGGGCACTTGGCGCTGAAGCTTTCTTT. The chain recombines TRBV19 with TRBJ1-1, with TRBD1 identical over 11 bases. The V gene end was trimmed by 8 bases and the J gene end by 6 bases; junction bases not matched to a gene: 8. Looked up from germline, CDR1 is LNHDA and CDR2 is SQIVND (reference sequence). The CDR3 spans 14 residues. Full variable domain (remainder filled in from reference TRBV19 and TRBJ1-1): DGGITQSPKYLFRKEGQNVTLSCEQNLNHDAMYWYRQDPGQGLRLIYYSQIVNDFQKGDIAEGYSVSREKKESFPLTVTSAQKNPTAFYLCASGQGALGAEAFFGQGTRLTVV.